This T cell receptor beta chain is drawn from a study of cytomegalovirus exposure and HLA in healthy donors. Across the study: Ancestry clustering placed about four fifths of a few hundred genotyped donors in the Caucasian-associated cluster. Study-level points and caveats: The study designated 150 or so TCR beta chains cytomegalovirus-associated.

CDR1 is SGDLS, CDR2 YYNGEE, per germline. V dropped 4 bases and J dropped 3; count of bases not matched to a gene: 8. The CDR3 length is 15 residues. Donors showed nominal health when sampled, although they likely had unrecorded immune exposures. The PCR was carried out with 60 Vbeta primers and 13 Jbeta primers. Some clones are missing from TCRdb's copy, which holds only in-frame ones; the method was immunoSEQ multiplex PCR. The sample lists about 76,000 clones; 65% to 80% were seen once. A few counts support this clone. Its antigen is still unknown. The chain uses TRBV9 and TRBJ1-1, with 8 bases matching TRBD1. This TCR was sampled from a middle-aged woman in good health and CMV-seropositive. Sequenced sample: PBMCs. This chain's CDR3 is CASSPRQGWDTEAFF. DNA for the CDR3: TGTGCCAGCAGCCCTCGACAGGGGTGGGACACTGAAGCTTTCTTT.